This is a list of T cell receptor beta chains from one sample in a study. From the RT-PCR reads, TCRdb called clonotypes with MiXCR, one entry per CDR3 protein. This sample has about 680,000 distinct CDR3 sequences, with 14% found just once. The sequenced sample was memory CD4+ T cells from blood. All receptors derive from a female donor in good health, serving as a healthy control. The conserved cysteine and the conserved F or W are not part of the CDR3 here. Each record gives: clone size, V gene, J gene, CDR3 protein. Where a row states a size, it is once, few, many or the class of an expanded clone; other rows omit it.

abundance: -
v_gene: TRBV4-3
j_gene: TRBJ1-2
CDR3aa: ASSQDERGANYGYT

abundance: -
v_gene: TRBV6-6
j_gene: TRBJ2-3
CDR3aa: ASSYRGDRVTDTQY

abundance: many
v_gene: TRBV7-2
j_gene: TRBJ2-7
CDR3aa: ASSLSTGTSYEQY

abundance: few
v_gene: TRBV2
j_gene: TRBJ2-5
CDR3aa: ASSPVFGGWRETQY

abundance: -
v_gene: TRBV20-1
j_gene: TRBJ1-2
CDR3aa: SARVTGEKYGYT

abundance: -
v_gene: TRBV5-1
j_gene: TRBJ1-1
CDR3aa: ASSSTTGGEVTEAF

abundance: few
v_gene: TRBV12-3/TRBV12-4
j_gene: TRBJ1-5
CDR3aa: ASRMQGAWNQPQH

abundance: few
v_gene: TRBV20-1
j_gene: TRBJ1-5
CDR3aa: SARGIDRVGQPQH

abundance: -
v_gene: TRBV12-3/TRBV12-4
j_gene: TRBJ1-2
CDR3aa: ASSFNSGAGGYT

abundance: -
v_gene: TRBV5-6
j_gene: TRBJ1-4
CDR3aa: ASSWDQGRGKLF

abundance: few
v_gene: TRBV20-1
j_gene: TRBJ1-2
CDR3aa: SEPSRANYGYT